The 23 T cell receptor beta chains given below trace back to one sample, sequenced in a study of blood T cell repertoires in COVID-19. Sequencing was performed with immunoSEQ multiplex PCR; in TCRdb, only in-frame clones are kept and a portion is missing. The sample yields some 190,000 clones, 81% seen once. The sequencing sample was made of peripheral blood. Every receptor here comes from a woman between 40 and 55 years old with COVID-19, enrolled during active disease.

The chain combines TRBV19 with TRBJ1-2; D is uncertain. The CDR3 loop spans 15 amino acids. Looked up from germline, CDR1 is LNHDA and CDR2 is SQIVND (reference sequence). The germline V and J ends were trimmed by 4 bases and 3 bases, with 15 bases remaining between them. Written as DNA, the CDR3 is TGTGCCAGTAGTACCCACCCCGGGGTTTACTATGGCTACACCTTC. Encoded protein: CASSTHPGVYYGYTF.

The rearrangement joins TRBV6-5 to TRBJ2-7; a possible D gene is TRBD2 (5 bases). Per germline, CDR1 MNHEY and CDR2 SVGAGI. CDR3 size: 12 residues. V was clipped by 4 bases and J by 11 bases, with 15 bases between them. The CDR3 here is CASSSRRASKYV. CDR3 sequence (DNA): TGTGCCAGCAGTTCGAGGCGGGCCTCGAAGTACGTC.

This chain joins TRBV3-1 (or the pseudogene TRBV3-2) and TRBJ1-4, with 10 bases identical to TRBD1. The V gene's germline CDR1 is LGHDT and CDR2 YNNKEL (reference sequence). V lost 3 bases and J lost 7; bases outside the gene matches: 2. The CDR3 consists of 14 residues. The CDR3 DNA reads as TGTGCCAGCAGCCACCGGGACAGGGGTGAAAAACTGTTTTTT. It yields the protein CASSHRDRGEKLFF.

The chain employs TRBV7-9 and TRBJ2-6; 7 bases are shared with TRBD1. V dropped 5 bases and J dropped 0; count of bases not matched to a gene: 7. The germline V gene has CDR1 SEHNR and CDR2 FQNEAQ (reference sequence). CDR3 length: 17 residues. In nucleotides, the CDR3 is TGTGCCAGCAGCACGGACAGGACTCGCTCTGGGGCCAACGTCCTGACTTTC. It is translated as CASSTDRTRSGANVLTF. Filled out from reference TRBV7-9 and TRBJ2-6, the complete variable domain reads DTGVSQNPRHKITKRGQNVTFRCDPISEHNRLYWYRQTLGQGPEFLTYFQNEAQLEKSRLLSDRFSAERPKGSFSTLEIQRTEQGDSAMYLCASSTDRTRSGANVLTFGAGSRLTVL.

The V and J genes are TRBV2 and TRBJ1-4, with 7 bases identical to TRBD1. After removal of 7 bases from V and 5 bases from J, the junction contained 10 bases not matched to a gene. CDR3 length: 15 amino acids. CDR1 SNHLY and CDR2 FYNNEI come from the germline V gene. The chain's CDR3 is CASNIQQGRNEKLFF. The CDR3 nucleotides read TGTGCCAGCAATATCCAACAGGGGAGGAATGAAAAACTGTTTTTT.

Here the CDR3 reads CASSLTGGREGTGELFF. The CDR3 nucleotides are TGTGCCAGCAGCTTGACGGGAGGACGGGAGGGCACCGGGGAGCTGTTTTTT. The gene calls are TRBV9 and TRBJ2-2; TRBD2 aligns across 8 bases. The CDR3 has 17 residues. Germline-derived CDR1 and CDR2 are SGDLS and YYNGEE. V was pared by 4 bases and J by 4 bases, with 12 bases of the junction left unmatched.

The chain has TRBV13 and TRBJ2-1; D not resolved. The V and J ends lost 2 bases and 7 bases respectively, with 9 bases between them. The CDR3 loop spans 13 amino acids. The germline gives CDR1 PRHDT, CDR2 FYEKMQ (reference sequence). The CDR3 loop reads CASSLPGRNEQFF. CDR3 nucleotides: TGTGCCAGCAGCTTACCAGGTAGAAATGAGCAGTTCTTC.

The rearrangement uses TRBV2 and TRBJ1-4; TRBD1 matches at 10 bases. V gave up 9 bases and J gave up 10 bases; unmatched junction bases: 5. This CDR3 spans 12 amino acids. Germline V gives CDR1 SNHLY, CDR2 FYNNEI. The CDR3 nucleotides read TGTGCCAGGGGACAGGGGATCGGAAAACTGTTTTTT. Its translation is CARGQGIGKLFF. Together with reference TRBV2 and TRBJ1-4, the CDR3 gives the full variable domain: EPEVTQTPSHQVTQMGQEVILRCVPISNHLYFYWYRQILGQKVEFLVSFYNNEISEKSEIFDDQFSVERPDGSNFTLKIRSTKLEDSAMYFCARGQGIGKLFFGSGTQLSVL.

The chain couples TRBV6-1 to TRBJ2-7; D remains ambiguous. The germline V gene has CDR1 MNHNS and CDR2 SASEGT. Trimming left V 0 bases short and J 0 bases short, with 6 bases between. This CDR3 is built from 14 residues. The CDR3 spells CASSEAESSYEQYF. The DNA of the CDR3 is TGTGCCAGCAGTGAAGCTGAGAGCTCCTACGAGCAGTACTTC.

The V call is TRBV5-1, the J call TRBJ2-1; 10 nucleotides agree with TRBD2. V was clipped by 2 bases and J by 4 bases; unmatched bases: 6. CDR1 SGHRS and CDR2 YFSETQ come from the germline V gene. The CDR3 has 16 amino acids. The CDR3 region has the DNA TGCGCCAGCAGCTTCCAGCGGGAGGGCCAGTACAATGAGCAGTTCTTC. Its translation is CASSFQREGQYNEQFF.

This clone came up a few times. The V call is TRBV24-1, the J call TRBJ1-5; 8 nucleotides align to TRBD1. Per germline, CDR1 KGHDR and CDR2 SFDVKD. CDR3 length: 13 residues. Trimming took 9 bases from V and 4 from J; bases not matched to a gene: 4. The CDR3 coding sequence is TGTGCCACCGCCGGACAGGGTAATCAGCCCCAGCATTTT. This sequence encodes CATAGQGNQPQHF.

CDR3 DNA sequence: TGTGCCAGCAGAGGCACCACAGGGTACGAGCAGTACGTC. Translating it yields CASRGTTGYEQYV. The gene calls are TRBV7-9 and TRBJ2-7; weak D call: TRBD1 (6 bases). The V gene's germline CDR1 is SEHNR and CDR2 FQNEAQ (reference sequence). V lost 6 bases and J lost 4, with 13 bases in between. The length of the CDR3 is 13 residues.

Only a few counts were recorded for this clone. The chain couples TRBV7-8 to TRBJ1-6, with 7 nucleotides matching TRBD1. This CDR3 spans 16 amino acids. CDR1 is SGHVS and CDR2 is FQNEAQ in the germline V gene. With V trimmed by 1 base and J by 10 bases, 10 bases remained unmatched. CDR3 sequence (DNA): TGTGCCAGCAGCTTAGTGTCCCCAGGGGGAGGATCACCCCTCCACTTT. Translated, it gives CASSLVSPGGGSPLHF.

The rearrangement uses TRBV7-9 and TRBJ2-5; tentative D call: TRBD2 (5 bases). CDR1 is SEHNR, CDR2 FQNEAQ, per germline (reference sequence). CDR3 size: 15 residues. With 5 bases removed from V and 4 bases from J, the gap between germline ends came to 17 bases. The CDR3 reads CASSHLLAGGETQYF. The DNA of the CDR3 is TGTGCCAGCAGCCATCTCCTAGCTGGTGGAGAGACCCAGTACTTC.

The chain employs TRBV18 and TRBJ2-4; possible D gene TRBD2, 6 bases. Between the trimmed V and J ends, which lost 3 bases and 3 bases, there was a span of 21 bases. Per the germline V gene, CDR1 is KGHSH and CDR2 is LQKENI. CDR3 length equals 18 residues. The CDR3: CASSPSGGVSAGKNIQYF. In nucleotides, the CDR3 is TGTGCCAGCTCACCCTCCGGAGGGGTGAGTGCGGGCAAAAACATTCAGTACTTC.

The rearrangement joins TRBV7-9 to TRBJ1-1; 7 bases are a match to TRBD1. Per germline, CDR1 SEHNR and CDR2 FQNEAQ (reference sequence). CDR3 size: 15 residues. J was trimmed by 2 bases and V by 3 bases; bases with no gene match: 6. CDR3 amino acids: CASSFGGQANTEAFF. CDR3 DNA sequence: TGTGCCAGCAGCTTTGGAGGACAGGCTAACACTGAAGCTTTCTTT. Full variable domain (remainder filled in from reference TRBV7-9 and TRBJ1-1): DTGVSQNPRHKITKRGQNVTFRCDPISEHNRLYWYRQTLGQGPEFLTYFQNEAQLEKSRLLSDRFSAERPKGSFSTLEIQRTEQGDSAMYLCASSFGGQANTEAFFGQGTRLTVV.

The CDR3 nucleotides are TGTGCCAGCACCCGTCAGGGTCAGCCCCAGCATTTT. It yields the protein CASTRQGQPQHF. The chain uses TRBV5-6 and TRBJ1-5; tentatively, D is TRBD1 (5 bases). Between the trimmed V and J ends, which lost 6 bases and 6 bases, there was a span of 10 bases. The CDR3 runs to 12 residues. Germline-derived CDR1 and CDR2 are SGHDT and YYEEEE.

The chain employs TRBV30 and TRBJ1-4; 7 bases match TRBD1. Germline lookup yields CDR1 GTSNPN and CDR2 SVGIG (reference sequence). With 0 bases clipped from V and 4 bases from J, the junction kept 5 bases outside the gene matches. The CDR3 is 15 amino acids. CDR3 bases: TGTGCCTGGAGTGTAGTCAGGGGGGATAATGAAAAACTGTTTTTT. Its protein product is CAWSVVRGDNEKLFF.

J is TRBJ1-5 and V is TRBV30; 10 nucleotides match TRBD1. V shed 3 bases, J shed 6 bases, and the junction held 8 bases outside the gene matches. This CDR3 is built from 15 residues. Germline-derived CDR1 and CDR2 are GTSNPN and SVGIG (reference sequence). The CDR3, as DNA: TGTGCCTGGAGCGCTACCGGGACAGGGGTTCAGCCCCAGCATTTT. It encodes CAWSATGTGVQPQHF.

The sample holds one count of this clone. The V gene is TRBV28, the J gene TRBJ2-1, with 11 bases that match TRBD2. The CDR3 extends over 18 amino acids. From germline, CDR1 is MDHEN and CDR2 SYDVKM. After removal of 3 bases from V and 4 bases from J, the junction contained 11 bases not matched to a gene. This CDR3 is CASSLTHPGLAAYNEQFF. Written as DNA, the CDR3 is TGTGCCAGCAGTTTGACGCATCCGGGACTAGCGGCTTACAATGAGCAGTTCTTC.

This chain links TRBV19 with TRBJ1-4; D call uncertain. Germline CDR1 is LNHDA and CDR2 is SQIVND (reference sequence). The CDR3 has 10 residues. CDR3 loop: CATRSGELFF. The CDR3 nucleotides read TGTGCAACCCGAAGCGGGGAACTGTTTTTT. Full variable domain (missing parts from reference TRBV19 and TRBJ1-4): DGGITQSPKYLFRKEGQNVTLSCEQNLNHDAMYWYRQDPGQGLRLIYYSQIVNDFQKGDIAEGYSVSREKKESFPLTVTSAQKNPTAFYLCATRSGELFFGSGTQLSVL.

The chain combines TRBV18 with TRBJ1-5; D gene ambiguous. Trimming removed 3 bases from V and 7 bases from J, with 16 bases in between. This CDR3 has 15 amino acids. Germline CDR1 reads KGHSH; CDR2 reads LQKENI. The CDR3 loop reads CASSPGPGLGQPQHF. CDR3 coding DNA: TGTGCCAGCTCACCGGGTCCCGGTTTGGGCCAGCCCCAGCATTTT.

The J gene is TRBJ2-2, the V gene TRBV25-1; the D is unclear. V was clipped by 3 bases and J by 4 bases, with 6 bases between them. The CDR3 has 13 amino acids. The germline CDR1 and CDR2 sequences are MGHDK and SYGVNS. CDR3 DNA sequence: TGTGCCAGCAGTGACTTTAGCACCGGGGAGCTGTTTTTT. Amino acid sequence: CASSDFSTGELFF.